The clone carrying this TCR beta chain was seen only a few times. This CDR3 comprises 15 residues. Germline assignment: CDR1 SGDLS and CDR2 YYNGEE. J gave up 1 base and V 2 bases, and 1 base lay outside the gene matches. The repertoire was sequenced with immunoSEQ multiplex PCR; TCRdb's copy has only in-frame clones and lacks some. The profile shows over 120,000 clones, 81% of them singletons. The entry originates in a study of blood T cell repertoires in COVID-19. The source of this sequence is a human donor in a cohort sampled during active COVID-19. The chain combines TRBV9 with TRBJ2-3; 10 bases align to TRBD1. The sequencing input was peripheral blood. In DNA form, the CDR3 reads TGTGCCAGCAGCGTCGGACAGGGGGGCACAGATACGCAGTATTTT. Its protein product is CASSVGQGGTDTQYF. The full variable domain, its missing parts supplied by reference TRBV9 and TRBJ2-3, is DSGVTQTPKHLITATGQRVTLRCSPRSGDLSVYWYQQSLDQGLQFLIQYYNGEERAKGNILERFSAQQFPDLHSELNLSSLELGDSALYFCASSVGQGGTDTQYFGPGTRLTVL.